This entry lists 30 T cell receptor beta chains sequenced from one sample in a study of tumor-infiltrating lymphocytes in primary liver carcinoma. The source of the blood RNA was unsorted whole blood, and germline DNA was extracted as well. With roughly 500 ng total RNA as template and a constant-region primer, TCR beta cDNA was made. The TCR beta library was amplified through three nested multiplex PCR rounds in a modified ARM-PCR procedure. The first two PCR rounds used TRBV1-TRBV30 forward primers with a C-beta reverse primer, nine to ten cycles each. TCRdb reprocessed the multiplex PCR reads via MiXCR and lists one record per CDR3 protein. The sample carries about 210,000 distinct CDR3 sequences, roughly 61% recorded once. Material: peripheral blood. Receptors were obtained from an older woman with primary liver carcinoma and hepatitis B virus infection.

V and J are TRBV11-2 and TRBJ2-5; 7 nucleotides agree with TRBD1. Trimming at V came to 5 bases and at J to 5 bases, leaving 8 bases not matched to a gene. Germline V CDR1 and CDR2: SGHAT, FQNNGV. The CDR3 sequence is 14 residues long. The CDR3 DNA is TGTGCCAGCAGCATGACAGGGTGCATTGAGACCCAGTACTTC. Its protein is CASSMTGCIETQYF.

With regard to this clonotype: A read error may account for a junction end that differs from germline. J is TRBJ2-7 and V is TRBV11-2; D is possibly TRBD2 (6 bases). The CDR3 is 15 amino acids. Germline lookup yields CDR1 SGHAT and CDR2 FQNNGV. CDR3 nucleotide sequence: TGTGCTAGCAGCTTAGGAGGGACTGTAGCCTACGAGCAGTACTTC. Amino acid sequence: CASSLGGTVAYEQYF. Full variable domain (remainder filled in from reference TRBV11-2 and TRBJ2-7): EAGVAQSPRYKIIEKRQSVAFWCNPISGHATLYWYQQILGQGPKLLIQFQNNGVVDDSQLPKDRFSAERLKGVDSTLKIQPAKLEDSAVYLCASSLGGTVAYEQYFGPGTRLTVT.

This clonotype was seen only once. The junction departs from germline at one end; a sequencing error may be responsible. The chain carries TRBV12-3 or TRBV12-4 and TRBJ2-1; TRBD2 matches at 12 bases. This CDR3 is built from 18 residues. The CDR3 nucleotides read TGTGCCAGCAGTTTGGTGTACCCGGGACTAGCGGGCCGCAATGAGCAGCTCTTC. This gives the protein CASSLVYPGLAGRNEQLF.

Regarding this clonotype: Sequence at one end of the junction differs from germline and may be a read error. V gene TRBV6-5 combines with J gene TRBJ1-2; D is undetermined. Germline values: CDR1 MNHEY, CDR2 SVGAGI. The CDR3 runs to 13 residues. The CDR3 reads CASSYEGLVDYTF. CDR3 in DNA: TGTGCTAGCAGTTACGAAGGTTTGGTCGACTACACCTTC.

Comments on this clonotype: One end of the junction is discordant with germline, which a read error may explain. This rearrangement joins TRBV11-2 to TRBJ2-7; the D gene is possibly TRBD2 (10 bases). This CDR3 is 14 amino acids long. Germline loops: CDR1 SGHAT, CDR2 FQNNGV. As DNA, the CDR3 is TGTGCCAGTAGCTTACTAGCGGGACAGGGCAAGCAGTACTTC. It translates to CASSLLAGQGKQYF.

V usage is TRBV5-6 and J usage is TRBJ1-1; D is possibly TRBD1 (5 bases). The germline CDR1 and CDR2 sequences are SGHDT and YYEEEE. CDR3 length: 17 residues. V was shortened by 5 bases and J by 4 bases, with 24 bases between the two germline ends. Written as DNA, the CDR3 is TGTGCCAGCAGTGTCACGATGGGGAGGGTGGGGACCACTGAAGCTTTCTTT. Its protein product is CASSVTMGRVGTTEAFF.

In this sample, this clonotype turned up many times. The genes are TRBV7-8 and TRBJ2-2; 7 nucleotides match TRBD2. CDR3 size: 14 residues. The ends lost 1 base at V and 8 bases at J; junction bases unmatched: 4. Germline CDR1 SGHVS, CDR2 FQNEAQ. CDR3 in amino acids: CASSLGSGRGELFF. In nucleotides, the CDR3 is TGTGCCAGCAGCTTAGGTAGCGGGCGGGGGGAGCTGTTTTTT.

The chain carries TRBV18 and TRBJ1-5; 11 bases fit TRBD1. Per the germline V gene, CDR1 is KGHSH and CDR2 is LQKENI. V lost 0 bases to trimming and J lost 6 bases; unmatched junction nucleotides: 19. The CDR3 runs 21 residues. CDR3 in amino acids: CASSPPPLSGTGGYGGQPQHF. The CDR3 nucleotides are TGTGCCAGCTCACCACCGCCCCTATCTGGGACAGGGGGTTACGGAGGTCAGCCCCAGCATTTT.

The chain links TRBV11-2 to TRBJ2-5, with 12 bases aligning to TRBD2. Germline-derived CDR1 and CDR2 are SGHAT and FQNNGV. The V segment lost 5 bases and the J segment 5 bases; nucleotides outside the gene matches: 6. The CDR3 extends over 15 amino acids. CDR3 protein: CASSRRLAGVETQYF. The CDR3 DNA sequence: TGTGCCAGCAGCAGGAGACTAGCGGGAGTTGAGACCCAGTACTTC.

As to this clonotype: A junction end diverges from the germline sequence, so it may reflect a read error. Written as DNA, the CDR3 is TGTGCCAGCAGCTTTATGATTGGGGCCAACATCCTGACTTTC. This sequence encodes CASSFMIGANILTF. J is TRBJ2-6 and V is TRBV5-6; perhaps TRBD1 as D (5 bases). This CDR3 is built from 14 residues. Per the germline V gene, CDR1 is SGHDT and CDR2 is YYEEEE.

The chain uses TRBV11-3 and TRBJ2-5; D unclear. Germline CDR1 SGHNT, CDR2 YENEEA. The CDR3 loop spans 12 amino acids. V lost 7 bases and J lost 7, with 13 bases in between. CDR3 residues: CASIPLMGTQYF. In DNA form, the CDR3 reads TGTGCCAGCATCCCCCTGATGGGGACCCAGTACTTC.

Details on this clonotype: A read error may produce the germline difference seen at one junction end. The V gene is TRBV29-1, the J gene TRBJ2-7; D not resolved. CDR1 and CDR2 (germline): SQVTM, ANQGSEA. This CDR3 comprises 12 residues. Written as DNA, the CDR3 is TGCAGCACCCGGACGCCGCCGGGCGAGCAGCACTTC. It specifies CSTRTPPGEQHF.

This clonotype was detected many times. The V gene is TRBV10-2, the J gene TRBJ1-6; D is unclear. Between the trimmed V and J ends, which lost 2 bases and 5 bases, there was a span of 7 bases. Germline CDR1 and CDR2: WSHSY and SAAADI. CDR3 length: 14 amino acids. Written as DNA, the CDR3 is TGCGCCAGCAGTGAGGGAGGGAATAATTCACCCCTCCACTTT. It translates to CASSEGGNNSPLHF.

As regards this clonotype: A clone one base away is much larger, so this may be a read error. This chain joins TRBV29-1 and TRBJ2-7; 10 bases agree with TRBD2. CDR3 size: 15 residues. Trimming cost V 6 bases and J 3 bases; bases outside gene matches: 11. CDR1 and CDR2 from the germline V gene are SQVTM and ANQGSEA. CDR3 region: CSVRTSGRPIYEQYF. The DNA of the CDR3 is TGCAGCGTCAGGACTAGCGGACGGCCTATCTACGAGCAGTACTTC.

Comment on this clonotype: Without the conserved terminal phenylalanine or tryptophan, this CDR3 likely stems from a read error. The V gene is TRBV11-2, the J gene TRBJ2-1; no clear D. Trimming cost V 1 base and J 4 bases, with 11 bases left between them. This CDR3 is 15 amino acids long. CDR1 SGHAT and CDR2 FQNNGV come from the germline V gene. CDR3 region: CASSLGTSLYNEQFL. In DNA, the CDR3 is TGTGCCAGCAGCTTAGGAACCAGTCTTTACAATGAGCAGTTCCTC.

As for this clonotype: One end of the junction does not line up with germline, which may come from a read error. The chain employs TRBV29-1 and TRBJ2-1, with a weak D call TRBD1 (6 bases). The CDR3 is made up of 15 amino acids. Germline lookup yields CDR1 SQVTM and CDR2 ANQGSEA. CDR3 sequence reads: CSVSTGMGFGNEQSF. The CDR3 DNA is TGCAGCGTTAGTACAGGGATGGGGTTCGGCAATGAGCAGTCATTC.

This clonotype was seen many times. This chain uses TRBV11-2 with TRBJ2-3; a possible D gene is TRBD2 (5 bases). Germline-derived CDR1 and CDR2 are SGHAT and FQNNGV. Trimming pared 4 bases from V and 1 base from J, leaving 15 bases between. The CDR3 length is 16 residues. CDR3 nucleotide sequence: TGTGCCAGCAGCTCCTCCCGTGGGGAGCGCACAGATACGCAGTATTTT. This translates into CASSSSRGERTDTQYF.

This chain connects TRBV7-9 to TRBJ1-1; no clear D gene. Germline CDR1 SEHNR, CDR2 FQNEAQ (reference sequence). Deletions cut 1 base from V and 4 bases from J, with 10 bases between. CDR3 length: 14 residues. The DNA for the CDR3 is TGTGCCAGCAGCTTAGGGGATTTGAGCACTGAAGCTTTCTTT. It yields the protein CASSLGDLSTEAFF.

Remarks on this clonotype: Likely a read error: the CDR3 ends without its conserved phenylalanine or tryptophan. The chain recombines TRBV10-3 with TRBJ1-1; TRBD1 matches 9 bases. Looked up from germline, CDR1 is ENHRY and CDR2 is SYGVKD. The CDR3 loop spans 16 amino acids. J lost 6 bases, V lost 0 bases, and 8 bases had no gene match. The CDR3 here is CAISESWVRDRAEAFI. CDR3 DNA: TGTGCCATCAGTGAGTCATGGGTCAGGGACAGGGCTGAAGCTTTCATT.

V is TRBV29-1 and J is TRBJ2-1; 9 positions match TRBD2. The CDR3 runs to 14 residues. Germline loops: CDR1 SQVTM, CDR2 ANQGSEA. J gave up 10 bases and V 5 bases, and 12 bases lay outside the gene matches. CDR3 region: CSVLGGRAIDEQFF. CDR3 DNA sequence: TGCAGCGTTCTAGGCGGGAGGGCCATAGACGAGCAGTTCTTC.

The chain has TRBV11-2 and TRBJ2-7; D unresolved. With 10 bases removed from V and 3 bases from J, the gap between germline ends came to 16 bases. Looked up from germline, CDR1 is SGHAT and CDR2 is FQNNGV. The CDR3 has 13 amino acids. CDR3 sequence reads: CAIRPCRSYEQYF. As DNA, the CDR3 is TGTGCCATCAGGCCTTGTCGGAGCTACGAGCAGTACTTC.

This clonotype was detected only once. This may be a read error, as it is one base from a much larger clone. The genes are TRBV29-1 and TRBJ1-2; D is perhaps TRBD1 (5 bases). V was clipped by 7 bases and J by 8 bases, with 14 bases between them. This CDR3 region has 11 residues. Germline values: CDR1 SQVTM, CDR2 ANQGSEA. CDR3 nucleotide sequence: TGCAGCGCCGGGGGGGTTCGGGGCTACACCTTC. Amino acid sequence: CSAGGVRGYTF.

About this clonotype itself: Given a much more abundant clone one base away, this may be a read error. The gene calls are TRBV6-5 and TRBJ1-2; weak D call: TRBD1 (5 bases). Germline V gene sequence: CDR1 MNHEY, CDR2 SVGAGI. V lost 2 bases to trimming and J lost 6 bases, with 16 bases between them. The CDR3 spans 15 residues. CDR3: CASSYTGDGIHGYTF. In DNA form, the CDR3 reads TGTGCCAGCAGTTACACCGGGGACGGAATCCATGGCTACACCTTC.

Of note for this clonotype: A single base separates this from a much larger clone, so it may be a read error. The CDR3: CASGQQETQYF. CDR3 bases: TGTGCCAGCGGTCAACAAGAGACCCAGTACTTC. V is TRBV12-3 or TRBV12-4 and J is TRBJ2-5; no reliable D call. The CDR3 runs to 11 residues. V dropped 8 bases and J dropped 2 bases, with 6 bases sitting between them.

The V gene is TRBV6-2 or TRBV6-3, the J gene TRBJ2-1; 7 nucleotides line up with TRBD2. This CDR3 is 15 amino acids long. Germline V gene sequence: CDR1 MNHEY, CDR2 SVGEGT. V was pared by 2 bases and J by 16 bases, with 17 bases of the junction left unmatched. The DNA of the CDR3 is TGTGCCAGCAGTTACGGTGGCGGGGGATCGAATGAACACTTCTTC. Its translation is CASSYGGGGSNEHFF.

This chain links TRBV5-1 with TRBJ2-1; TRBD2 aligns across 13 bases. The germline V gene has CDR1 SGHRS and CDR2 YFSETQ. The ends lost 0 bases at V and 2 bases at J; junction bases unmatched: 11. The CDR3 totals 20 residues. In DNA, the CDR3 is TGCGCCAGCAGCTTGGTGTTAGGACTAGCGGGAGAGAGGGCCTACAATGAGCAGTTCTTC. Protein sequence: CASSLVLGLAGERAYNEQFF.

With respect to this clonotype: A clone one base away is much larger, so this may be a read error. The V call is TRBV6-5, the J call TRBJ2-1; 9 bases agree with TRBD2. This CDR3 is built from 14 residues. CDR1 is MNHEY, CDR2 SVGAGI, per germline. DNA of the CDR3: TGTGCCAGCGGTTACGCTCGGCGGGAGGGTGAGCAGTTCTTC. It translates to CASGYARREGEQFF.

To note about this clonotype: A much larger clone lies one base from this, so it may be a read error. This rearrangement joins TRBV5-4 to TRBJ2-7; maybe TRBD1 (5 bases). This CDR3 spans 13 amino acids. Germline CDR1 SGHNT, CDR2 YYREEE (reference sequence). The V end lost 0 bases, the J end lost 3 bases, and 7 bases lay between the germline ends. CDR3 bases: TGTGCCAGCAGCTTGGACAGGAACTACGAGCAGTACTTC. Encoded protein: CASSLDRNYEQYF.

Details on this clonotype: A much larger clone sits a single nucleotide away, making a read error possible. The J gene is TRBJ2-6, the V gene TRBV6-1, with no clear D. This CDR3 is 14 amino acids long. CDR1 MNHNS and CDR2 SASEGT come from the germline V gene. The CDR3, as DNA: TGTGCCAGGAGTGTCCGCCCTGGGGCCAACGTCCTGACTTTC. Residues: CARSVRPGANVLTF.

This clonotype was picked up many times. This sequence joins TRBV5-6 and TRBJ2-5; D call uncertain. There are 15 residues in the CDR3. Trimming shortened V by 2 bases and J by 2 bases, and 13 bases separated the two germline ends. Germline lookup yields CDR1 SGHDT and CDR2 YYEEEE. The CDR3 DNA is TGTGCCAGCAGCTTACAGACGGCTATTCAAGAGACCCAGTACTTC. As protein: CASSLQTAIQETQYF.